The 10 T cell receptor beta chains below all came from one sample that was sequenced in a study of blood T cell repertoires in COVID-19. The table came from immunoSEQ multiplex PCR; TCRdb's copy has only in-frame clones and leaves some out. Here the sample spans approximately 220,000 clones, roughly nine tenths being singletons. What was sequenced was peripheral blood. The receptors originated from a man aged 35 to 55 with acute or convalescent COVID-19.

This chain joins TRBV28 and TRBJ1-2; a weak D match, TRBD1 (6 bases). CDR1 is MDHEN and CDR2 is SYDVKM in the germline V gene. V gave up 8 bases and J gave up 8 bases, with 27 bases separating them. The CDR3 is 16 residues long. Here the CDR3 reads CASGGQKNILSMGYTF. The DNA for the CDR3 is TGTGCCAGCGGTGGACAGAAGAATATCCTATCGATGGGCTACACCTTC.

The chain links TRBV5-1 to TRBJ1-2; D perhaps matches TRBD1 (5 bases). The germline V gene encodes CDR1 SGHRS and CDR2 YFSETQ. Trimming shortened V by 7 bases and J by 2 bases, and 21 bases separated the two germline ends. The CDR3 loop spans 16 amino acids. The CDR3 bases are TGCGCCAGCCTCCCGACTACAGGAGGGTCGAACTATGGCTACACCTTC. It specifies CASLPTTGGSNYGYTF. The full variable domain, its missing parts supplied by reference TRBV5-1 and TRBJ1-2, is KAGVTQTPRYLIKTRGQQVTLSCSPISGHRSVSWYQQTPGQGLQFLFEYFSETQRNKGNFPGRFSGRQFSNSRSEMNVSTLELGDSALYLCASLPTTGGSNYGYTFGSGTRLTVV.

Here the CDR3 DNA reads TGTGCCAGCAGCTTTACAGGGGGAGAATATGGCTACACCTTC. This sequence encodes CASSFTGGEYGYTF. This chain connects TRBV5-6 to TRBJ1-2, with 8 positions matching TRBD1. Trimming at V came to 2 bases and at J to 5 bases, leaving 5 bases not matched to a gene. From germline, CDR1 is SGHDT and CDR2 YYEEEE. The CDR3 is 14 amino acids.

This rearrangement joins TRBV24-1 to TRBJ2-5; TRBD1 is a possible D gene (5 bases). V lost 4 bases, J lost 2 bases, and 13 bases lay in between. The CDR3 is made up of 15 amino acids. Germline assignment: CDR1 KGHDR and CDR2 SFDVKD. This chain's CDR3 is CATSDTTVPQETQYF. For the CDR3, the DNA is TGTGCCACCAGTGACACGACAGTACCTCAAGAGACCCAGTACTTC.

The CDR3: CASSHRTSGETLYNEQFF. For the CDR3, the DNA is TGCGCCAGCAGCCATCGGACTAGCGGGGAGACTCTATACAATGAGCAGTTCTTC. V usage is TRBV4-1 and J usage is TRBJ2-1; TRBD2 agrees at 12 bases. The CDR3 has 18 amino acids. The J segment lost 4 bases and the V segment lost 3 bases, leaving 10 bases of the junction unmatched. The V gene's germline CDR1 is MGHRA and CDR2 YSYEKL.

V usage is TRBV5-8 and J usage is TRBJ2-2; 7 positions match TRBD1. Germline loops: CDR1 SGHTS, CDR2 YDEGEE. There are 15 residues in the CDR3. Losses at the gene ends were 4 bases for V and 5 bases for J; bases not matched to a gene: 8. CDR3 loop: CASSPQGVGTGELFF. The CDR3 coding sequence is TGTGCCAGCAGCCCCCAGGGGGTCGGGACCGGGGAGCTGTTTTTT.

This sequence joins TRBV2 and TRBJ1-5, with a possible D match to TRBD1 (6 bases). Trimming shortened V by 8 bases and J by 3 bases, and 14 bases separated the two germline ends. The CDR3 is 14 amino acids. CDR1 SNHLY and CDR2 FYNNEI come from the germline V gene. CDR3 DNA: TGTGCCAGCCTCCCAGACAGGAACAATCAGCCCCAGCATTTT. It codes for CASLPDRNNQPQHF.

Only one count was recorded for this clone. This chain links TRBV24-1 with TRBJ2-1, with a possible D match to TRBD2 (6 bases). Trimming took off 6 bases at V and 7 bases at J, with 21 bases between the two ends. Per germline, CDR1 KGHDR and CDR2 SFDVKD. There are 16 residues in the CDR3. The CDR3 DNA sequence: TGTGCCACCAGTATCACCCCAGCCCCGGGAGAAAATGAGCAGTTCTTC. This gives the protein CATSITPAPGENEQFF.

The chain employs TRBV5-5 and TRBJ2-7, with 11 bases identical to TRBD2. This CDR3 region has 15 residues. Germline CDR1 reads SGHKS; CDR2 reads YYEKEE (reference sequence). The V and J ends lost 1 base and 4 bases, in that order; junction bases with no gene match: 4. CDR3 nucleotides: TGTGCCAGCAGCTTGAATGTAGCGGGAGGGTACGAGCAGTACTTC. This codes for CASSLNVAGGYEQYF.

This rearrangement joins TRBV4-2 to TRBJ2-2; 10 bases match TRBD2. The CDR3 covers 19 residues. The junction had 8 bases not matched to a gene; V was cut back by 1 base and J by 0 bases. From germline, CDR1 is LGHNA and CDR2 YNFKEQ. Written as DNA, the CDR3 is TGTGCCAGCAGCCAAGGGACTAGCGGTTGGGGACCGAACACCGGGGAGCTGTTTTTT. It codes for CASSQGTSGWGPNTGELFF.